The entry that follows covers one T cell receptor (beta chain) sequence. What it binds is not known. This record comes from a study of cytomegalovirus exposure and HLA in healthy donors. Whole-study findings and limits: Some TCR beta chains (roughly 160 of them) were listed as cytomegalovirus-associated. Association of a missense DCLRE1C variant with TCR beta V- and J-gene trimming was reported in a later analysis.

Use of 60 Vbeta and 13 Jbeta primers characterized the PCR. Sequencing was performed with immunoSEQ multiplex PCR; in TCRdb, only in-frame clones are kept and a portion is missing. The profile covers 210,000 or so clones, with roughly 76% appearing a single time and roughly 2% taken by the ten largest. The sequence was obtained from a woman aged 25 to 39 in good health and CMV-seropositive. The sample was PBMCs.

DNA for the CDR3: TGTGCCAGCAGCGGGTACGGCATGAGGGGGAATACGCAGTATTTT. It encodes CASSGYGMRGNTQYF. V and J are TRBV9 and TRBJ2-3; D perhaps matches TRBD1 (6 bases). CDR1 SGDLS and CDR2 YYNGEE come from the germline V gene. V was trimmed by 3 bases and J by 7 bases, leaving 18 bases between them. The CDR3 sequence is 15 residues long.